These 25 T cell receptor beta chains were all obtained from the same sample, sequenced in a study of blood T cell repertoires in COVID-19. Sequenced by immunoSEQ multiplex PCR; TCRdb stores in-frame clones only, minus some. The sample holds around 100,000 clones, approximately 83% seen once. Sequencing was carried out using peripheral blood. These receptors were collected from a man aged 55-75 years with acute or convalescent COVID-19.

The V and J genes are TRBV6-1 and TRBJ2-7, with 9 nucleotides matching TRBD1. V gave up 2 bases and J gave up 6 bases; unmatched junction bases: 8. Germline CDR1 is MNHNS and CDR2 is SASEGT. The CDR3 is made up of 15 amino acids. CDR3 in DNA: TGTGCCAGCAGTGAATTACCGGGACAGGGATTCGAGCAGTACTTC. Amino acids: CASSELPGQGFEQYF.

This sequence joins TRBV5-1 and TRBJ1-4; 10 bases are shared with TRBD1. The V gene end was trimmed by 4 bases and the J gene end by 5 bases; junction bases not matched to a gene: 2. CDR3 length: 14 amino acids. Germline loops: CDR1 SGHRS, CDR2 YFSETQ. CDR3 loop: CASSPGQGNEKLFF. CDR3 sequence (DNA): TGCGCCAGCAGCCCGGGACAGGGGAATGAAAAACTGTTTTTT.

The J gene is TRBJ1-2, the V gene TRBV4-3, with D tentatively TRBD1 (5 bases). CDR3 size: 14 residues. CDR1 and CDR2 from the germline V gene are LGHNA and YSLEER. The germline V and J ends were trimmed by 4 bases and 4 bases, with 13 bases remaining between them. CDR3 DNA: TGCGCCAGCAGCCTGGGGGAGGGCGGCTATGGCTACACCTTC. This sequence encodes CASSLGEGGYGYTF.

V gene TRBV12-5 combines with J gene TRBJ1-1; tentative D call: TRBD1 (6 bases). Trimming pared 0 bases from V and 8 bases from J, leaving 16 bases between. This CDR3 has 15 residues. Germline CDR1 reads LGHNT; CDR2 reads FRNRAP. Written as DNA, the CDR3 is TGTGCTAGTGGTTTGGTACGGTCAGGGGCGGGCGAAGCTTTCTTT. This gives the protein CASGLVRSGAGEAFF.

About this clone: Distinct nucleotide sequences in the sample also encode this CDR3. This chain connects TRBV5-1 to TRBJ1-1, with D possibly TRBD1 on 5 matching bases. Germline CDR1 reads SGHRS; CDR2 reads YFSETQ. V was pared by 2 bases and J by 0 bases, with 8 bases between. The CDR3 runs 14 residues. DNA for the CDR3: TGCGCCAGCAGCTTAGGACAAATGAACACTGAAGCTTTCTTT. Encoded protein: CASSLGQMNTEAFF.

This chain joins TRBV5-6 and TRBJ2-2; D is possibly TRBD2 (5 bases). Per the germline V gene, CDR1 is SGHDT and CDR2 is YYEEEE. Trimming removed 3 bases at V and 3 bases at J, with 12 bases between. The CDR3 has 15 amino acids. The CDR3 is CASSSAGVDTGELFF. CDR3 in DNA: TGTGCCAGCAGCTCCGCCGGGGTGGACACCGGGGAGCTGTTTTTT.

The chain combines TRBV7-3 with TRBJ2-1; a possible D gene is TRBD1 (5 bases). CDR1 is SGHTA and CDR2 is FQGTGA in the germline V gene. The ends were cut back, 1 base at V and 1 base at J, with 8 bases in the middle. CDR3 length: 15 residues. This chain's CDR3 is CASSLSRVSYNEQFF. For the CDR3, the DNA is TGTGCCAGCAGCTTAAGCAGGGTGTCCTACAATGAGCAGTTCTTC.

This rearrangement joins TRBV29-1 to TRBJ1-1; TRBD1 matches 7 bases. V lost 4 bases, J lost 1 base, and 15 bases stayed unmatched. CDR3 length: 17 residues. CDR1 is SQVTM and CDR2 is ANQGSEA in the germline V gene. The CDR3 DNA follows: TGCAGCGTTGGAAAGGCCCTTATCCGGGACAGGAACACTGAAGCTTTCTTT. Translation gives CSVGKALIRDRNTEAFF.

The chain employs TRBV24-1 and TRBJ2-1; 10 bases are a match to TRBD2. The V and J ends lost 7 bases and 3 bases, in that order; junction bases with no gene match: 5. The CDR3 contains 15 residues. Germline loops: CDR1 KGHDR, CDR2 SFDVKD. CDR3 amino acids: CATRASGGIYNEQFF. CDR3 nucleotide sequence: TGTGCCACCAGGGCTAGCGGGGGCATCTACAATGAGCAGTTCTTC.

This chain links TRBV7-2 with TRBJ2-7; TRBD1 matches at 8 bases. The germline CDR1 and CDR2 sequences are SGHTA and FQGNSA. This CDR3 spans 15 amino acids. With 5 bases clipped from V and 4 bases from J, the junction kept 10 bases outside the gene matches. The DNA of the CDR3 is TGTGCCAGCAGCCCCCCCAGGGGGCAGTGGTACGAGCAGTACTTC. This sequence encodes CASSPPRGQWYEQYF.

The chain combines TRBV3-1 (or the pseudogene TRBV3-2) with TRBJ2-1; D not resolved. The germline gives CDR1 LGHDT, CDR2 YNNKEL (reference sequence). CDR3 length: 12 residues. V lost 1 base to trimming and J lost 10 bases, with 8 bases between them. CDR3 sequence: CASSQVSREQFF. In nucleotides, the CDR3 is TGTGCCAGCAGCCAAGTATCGCGGGAGCAGTTCTTC.

The chain has TRBV27 and TRBJ2-1; the match to TRBD1 covers 7 bases. Germline V gene lookup returns CDR1 MNHEY and CDR2 SMNVEV (reference sequence). Trimming removed 5 bases from V and 6 bases from J; junction bases left unmatched: 4. The CDR3 has 13 residues. CDR3 sequence: CASSPTGVNEQFF. The CDR3 bases are TGTGCCAGCAGTCCCACAGGGGTCAATGAGCAGTTCTTC.

The J gene is TRBJ2-3, the V gene TRBV5-1; D is ambiguous. V dropped 0 bases and J dropped 8 bases, with 13 bases sitting between them. Germline CDR1 reads SGHRS; CDR2 reads YFSETQ. The length of the CDR3 is 14 residues. The CDR3 sequence: CASSLGFMGPTQYF. Written as DNA, the CDR3 is TGCGCCAGCAGCTTGGGGTTTATGGGCCCTACGCAGTATTTT.

V is TRBV29-1 and J is TRBJ1-4, with D hard to call. Germline CDR1 is SQVTM and CDR2 is ANQGSEA. V was cut by 4 bases and J by 6 bases, with 12 bases left in between. CDR3 length: 13 residues. The CDR3 nucleotides read TGCAGCGTTGGGAACAGTAGAGATGAAAAACTGTTTTTT. Protein: CSVGNSRDEKLFF.

This chain links TRBV7-8 with TRBJ2-2, with 7 bases matching TRBD1. J gave up 1 base and V 5 bases, and 7 bases lay outside the gene matches. The CDR3 loop spans 16 amino acids. Per germline, CDR1 SGHVS and CDR2 FQNEAQ. CDR3 loop: CASSPRQGWNTGELFF. CDR3 coding DNA: TGTGCCAGCAGCCCCAGACAGGGATGGAACACCGGGGAGCTGTTTTTT.

The chain combines TRBV20-1 with TRBJ2-7, with TRBD1 matching 9 bases. The CDR3 covers 15 residues. CDR1 is DFQATT and CDR2 is SNEGSKA in the germline V gene (reference sequence). V was clipped by 3 bases and J by 5 bases; unmatched bases: 11. CDR3 loop: CSASHSGTGSHEQYF. As DNA, the CDR3 is TGCAGTGCTAGTCACTCCGGGACAGGGTCCCACGAGCAGTACTTC.

This sequence joins TRBV7-2 and TRBJ2-7; unclear D gene. Trimming pared 5 bases from V and 2 bases from J, leaving 4 bases between. This CDR3 has 11 residues. Germline lookup yields CDR1 SGHTA and CDR2 FQGNSA. The CDR3 spells CASSPAYEQYF. CDR3 nucleotides: TGTGCCAGCAGCCCAGCCTACGAGCAGTACTTC.

This sequence joins TRBV5-4 and TRBJ2-2, with TRBD1 matching over 7 bases. Trimming cost V 7 bases and J 5 bases; bases outside gene matches: 5. This CDR3 contains 13 residues. The V gene's germline CDR1 is SGHNT and CDR2 YYREEE (reference sequence). The CDR3 coding sequence is TGTGCCAGCCGCAAACAGGGGACCGGGGAGCTGTTTTTT. It translates to CASRKQGTGELFF.

The V and J genes are TRBV7-2 and TRBJ2-5; 8 bases fit TRBD2. V shed 6 bases and J 5 bases; nucleotides not matched to a gene: 11. Germline loops: CDR1 SGHTA, CDR2 FQGNSA. The CDR3 spans 15 residues. The CDR3 reads CASSFTGTSGETQYF. The CDR3 DNA follows: TGTGCCAGCAGTTTTACCGGGACTAGTGGGGAGACCCAGTACTTC.

The chain has TRBV7-2 and TRBJ2-3; 11 bases line up with TRBD1. The CDR3 consists of 15 residues. From germline, CDR1 is SGHTA and CDR2 FQGNSA. The trim removed 5 bases at V and 8 bases at J, leaving 9 bases unmatched. In DNA, the CDR3 is TGTGCCAGCAGCCCCGGGACAGGGGGGTGGGGTACGCAGTATTTT. Amino acids: CASSPGTGGWGTQYF.

The rearrangement joins TRBV5-1 to TRBJ2-3; possibly TRBD2 for D (5 bases). V lost 5 bases to trimming and J lost 0 bases, with 16 bases between them. The germline gives CDR1 SGHRS, CDR2 YFSETQ. The CDR3 length is 16 residues. Here the CDR3 reads CASSRSSGLSTDTQYF. The CDR3 DNA is TGCGCCAGCAGTCGATCATCCGGACTTAGCACAGATACGCAGTATTTT.

This chain links TRBV30 with TRBJ2-5; the match to TRBD2 covers 8 bases. The CDR3 is 13 amino acids. With V trimmed by 4 bases and J by 1 base, 2 bases remained unmatched. In germline, CDR1 is GTSNPN, CDR2 SVGIG (reference sequence). The CDR3 DNA reads TGTGCCTGGACGGGGGGGGGCCAAGAGACCCAGTACTTC. The encoded protein is CAWTGGGQETQYF.

This clone was observed a handful of times. The rearrangement links TRBV30 to TRBJ1-1; the match to TRBD1 covers 9 bases. V shed 8 bases and J 7 bases; nucleotides not matched to a gene: 5. The germline gives CDR1 GTSNPN, CDR2 SVGIG (reference sequence). CDR3 size: 11 residues. The CDR3 is CANRGQGEAFF. Here the CDR3 DNA reads TGTGCCAACAGGGGGCAGGGTGAAGCTTTCTTT.

The chain recombines TRBV30 with TRBJ1-2; 9 bases map to TRBD1. V shed 6 bases, J shed 4 bases, and the junction held 12 bases outside the gene matches. CDR1 and CDR2 from the germline V gene are GTSNPN and SVGIG (reference sequence). The CDR3 sequence is 15 residues long. This CDR3 is CACRRDRAYPYGYTF. The CDR3 region has the DNA TGTGCCTGCCGGCGGGACAGGGCTTATCCCTATGGCTACACCTTC.

The rearrangement uses TRBV5-1 and TRBJ1-1; unclear D gene. CDR3 length: 12 residues. The germline V gene encodes CDR1 SGHRS and CDR2 YFSETQ. The V end was cut by 6 bases, the J end by 1 base, with 7 bases between. Here the CDR3 DNA reads TGCGCCAGCACGGACTGGAACACTGAAGCTTTCTTT. Its protein product is CASTDWNTEAFF.